The sequence of this TCR beta chain was determined in a study of CD8 T cells in Susac syndrome. RNA totalling about 0.5 to 1 ug underwent reverse transcription with random hexamers. TCRdb redid the calling of the immunoSEQ multiplex PCR reads with MiXCR, one entry per CDR3 protein. The sample holds about 80,000 distinct CDR3 sequences, around 94% seen once. V lost 2 bases and J 8 bases, leaving 10 bases between the germline ends. CDR1 is MGHRA, CDR2 YSYEKL, per germline. This CDR3 is 13 amino acids long. In contrast to the negatively isolated CD8+ and CD4+ T cells, TEMRA cells were FACS-enriched. The sequencing sample was made of CD8+ T cells from PBMCs. This TCR was sampled from a human donor in good health. The chain is built from TRBV4-1 and TRBJ1-3; the D gene is possibly TRBD1 (5 bases). CDR3: CASSQQGGYTIYF. For the CDR3, the DNA is TGCGCCAGCAGCCAACAGGGTGGGTACACCATATATTTT.